This T cell receptor beta chain was obtained from a study of blood T cell repertoires in COVID-19. Study in general: The samples span acute and convalescent COVID-19 from the United States, Italy and Spain. Nucleic acid was either cDNA or gDNA, and it came from T cells, B-cell-depleted T cells, or PBMCs.

Germline loops: CDR1 SGHRS, CDR2 YFSETQ. Trimming took 0 bases from V and 0 from J, leaving 7 bases between them. The CDR3 has 14 amino acids. Here immunoSEQ multiplex PCR was the method, and the copy in TCRdb shows in-frame clones only, minus some. The sample holds 430,000 or so clones, roughly 89% seen once. The material sequenced was peripheral blood. This sequence originates from a man between 18 and 35 years old with COVID-19, enrolled during active disease. The chain employs TRBV5-1 and TRBJ2-7, with a weak D call TRBD2 (6 bases). CDR3 sequence: CASSLVTSSYEQYF. The CDR3 DNA sequence: TGCGCCAGCAGCTTGGTGACTAGCTCCTACGAGCAGTACTTC.